This T cell receptor (beta chain) derives from a study of blood T cell repertoires in COVID-19. Study details: PBMCs, B-cell-depleted T cells, or T cells were the source of the cDNA or gDNA that made up the material.

The V gene's germline CDR1 is MNHNS and CDR2 SASEGT. The length of the CDR3 is 16 residues. Trimming removed 3 bases at V and 4 bases at J, with 16 bases between. Only in-frame clones appear in the TCRdb table, and some are missing; sequencing was by immunoSEQ multiplex PCR. Among about 180,000 clones listed, approximately 86% were seen once. The receptor comes from a woman aged 80 or older with acute or convalescent COVID-19. The chain combines TRBV6-1 with TRBJ1-3; D may be TRBD1 (6 bases). The sequencing input was peripheral blood. CDR3 in DNA: TGTGCCAGCAGTGACCCTACAGGGTGGGCCGGAAACACCATATATTTT. As protein: CASSDPTGWAGNTIYF.